This TCR beta chain originates from a study of OX40 agonist ivuxolimab in advanced cancers. Study context: The dose-escalation cohort was just under 85% male, with a mean age of around 54 years, ranging about 20 to 85.

Broader study findings: Nonresponders, in some cases, also had low normalized T-cell clonal expansion. CD4+ and CD8+ blood T cells expanded clonally by week 6 at 0.1 to 3.0 mg/kg.

Worth noting for this clone: The target antigen is unknown.

Produced via immunoSEQ multiplex PCR; TCRdb's table is partial and in-frame only. The sample carries about 77,000 clones, over 75% recorded once. Sequencing was performed on CD4+ or CD8+ T cells sorted from blood, taken in a trial of the OX40 agonist ivuxolimab. This TCR was sampled from an adult with an advanced solid tumor such as melanoma, head and neck, liver or kidney cancer.

CDR3 sequence (DNA): TGTGCCAGCAGTGAAGCGTATACTAGCCTAGAGACCCAGTACTTC. Its translation is CASSEAYTSLETQYF. The chain uses TRBV2 and TRBJ2-5, with D possibly being TRBD2 (6 bases). Trimming removed 0 bases at V and 4 bases at J, with 12 bases between. Germline CDR1 and CDR2: SNHLY and FYNNEI. The CDR3 runs 15 residues.